This note documents a single TCR beta chain sequence. What it binds is not known. This CDR3 is 19 amino acids long. CDR1 and CDR2 (germline): LNHDA, SQIVND (reference sequence). V was clipped by 0 bases and J by 9 bases; unmatched bases: 16. It was with a sample-barcoded 5' primer and a J-beta primer mix that a second PCR of roughly 7 to 12 cycles was run. MiXCR was run by TCRdb on the 5' RACE reads, yielding one entry per CDR3 protein. Among about 1.5 million distinct CDR3 sequences listed, 40% to 45% were seen once. This record comes from a study of blood T cells in healthy people across ages. Study-wide findings and caveats: With age, beta diversity per million T cells declined roughly linearly, significantly by approximately 41.

This chain uses TRBV19 with TRBJ2-1; 11 bases agree with TRBD2. This clonotype was obtained from a woman between 18 and 29 years old in good health. The sequenced sample was blood. The DNA of the CDR3 is TGTGCCAGTAGTATAGACCCTCTAGCGGGAGGTCTCATCAAGGGTGAGCAGTTCTTC. It codes for CASSIDPLAGGLIKGEQFF.